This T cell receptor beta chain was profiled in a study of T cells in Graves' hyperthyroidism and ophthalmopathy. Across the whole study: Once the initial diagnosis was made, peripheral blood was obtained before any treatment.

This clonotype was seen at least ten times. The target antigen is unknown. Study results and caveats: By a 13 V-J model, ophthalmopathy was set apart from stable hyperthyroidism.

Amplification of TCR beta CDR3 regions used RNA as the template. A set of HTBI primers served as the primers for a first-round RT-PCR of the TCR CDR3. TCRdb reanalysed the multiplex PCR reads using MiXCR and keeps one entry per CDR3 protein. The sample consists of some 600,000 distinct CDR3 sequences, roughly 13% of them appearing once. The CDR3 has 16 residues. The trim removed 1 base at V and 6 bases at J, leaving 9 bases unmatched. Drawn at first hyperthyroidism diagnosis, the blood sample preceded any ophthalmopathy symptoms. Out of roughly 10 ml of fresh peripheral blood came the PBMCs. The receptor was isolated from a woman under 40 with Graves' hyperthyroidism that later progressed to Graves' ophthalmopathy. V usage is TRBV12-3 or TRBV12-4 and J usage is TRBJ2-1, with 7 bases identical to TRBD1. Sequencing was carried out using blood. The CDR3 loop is CASSLGPPRGSNEQFF. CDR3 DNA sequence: TGTGCCAGCAGTTTAGGCCCGCCCAGGGGGTCCAATGAGCAGTTCTTC.